What follows are 24 T cell receptor beta chains derived from one specimen sequenced in a study of long-term antiretroviral therapy in people with HIV (dated by TCRdb to between 2022 and 2023). The immunoSEQ hsTCRB v3.0 assay was used at survey level resolution to sequence the TRB variable region. Not all clones reach the TCRdb copy of this immuneACCESS table, which keeps in-frame sequences only. Checked studies attribute under half of the gap to unresolved V genes and leave the rest unexplained. The sample table lists fewer than 20,000 clones, about four fifths of them with a count of one. 18% of the sample goes to the ten largest clones. This specimen was unsorted PBMCs, taken 0.6 years after starting antiretroviral therapy. The receptors derive from a woman between 18 and 29 years old with HIV.

This clone has only one observation. The CDR3 DNA reads as TGCGCCAGCAGCTTGGGAGAGGTCCAAGAGACCCAGTACTTC. This gives the protein CASSLGEVQETQYF. The V gene is TRBV5-1, the J gene TRBJ2-5; D gene ambiguous. Germline assignment: CDR1 SGHRS and CDR2 YFSETQ. The CDR3 is 14 residues long. The ends were cut back, 0 bases at V and 1 base at J, with 7 bases in the middle.

The chain joins TRBV6-5 to TRBJ2-3; perhaps TRBD1 as D (6 bases). This CDR3 is built from 15 residues. V was clipped by 7 bases and J by 2 bases, with 16 bases between them. The germline V gene encodes CDR1 MNHEY and CDR2 SVGAGI. The CDR3 DNA follows: TGTGCCAGCACCGGTCCAGGGGCCAACACAGATACGCAGTATTTT. Its translation: CASTGPGANTDTQYF.

This chain joins TRBV28 and TRBJ2-1; D remains unclear. CDR1 and CDR2 from the germline V gene are MDHEN and SYDVKM. V lost 3 bases, J lost 2 bases, and 14 bases lay in between. This CDR3 has 16 amino acids. The DNA for the CDR3 is TGTGCCAGCAGTTTTCTGCAGAGTAAAACCTACAATGAGCAGTTCTTC. Residues: CASSFLQSKTYNEQFF.

In its sample, this clone was seen a few times. The J gene is TRBJ1-2, the V gene TRBV28; 7 bases map to TRBD1. Unmatched junction bases numbered 7, after V lost 5 bases and J lost 4 bases. Germline CDR1 MDHEN, CDR2 SYDVKM. This CDR3 is 14 amino acids long. The CDR3 is CASSTQAGGYGYTF. CDR3 sequence (DNA): TGTGCCAGCAGTACTCAAGCAGGGGGCTATGGCTACACCTTC.

This clone was counted a few times. This sample includes further DNA sequences coding for the same CDR3. This sequence joins TRBV7-3 and TRBJ2-7; TRBD2 might be the D (6 bases). Germline V CDR1 and CDR2: SGHTA, FQGTGA. The CDR3 has 14 residues. V was trimmed by 1 base and J by 2 bases, leaving 9 bases between them. CDR3 DNA sequence: TGTGCCAGCAGCTTAAAGGCGGGACCCTACGAGCAGTACTTC. It yields the protein CASSLKAGPYEQYF.

The V gene is TRBV5-4, the J gene TRBJ1-4; D is possibly TRBD1 (6 bases). The V gene lost 4 bases and the J gene lost 10 bases, with 11 bases spanning the gap. Germline CDR1 is SGHNT and CDR2 is YYREEE (reference sequence). The CDR3 covers 12 residues. DNA of the CDR3: TGTGCCAGCAGCATCCTAGGGGGAAAACTGTTTTTT. Its protein is CASSILGGKLFF. Combining the CDR3 with reference TRBV5-4 and TRBJ1-4 gives the whole variable domain ETGVTQSPTHLIKTRGQQVTLRCSSQSGHNTVSWYQQALGQGPQFIFQYYREEENGRGNFPPRFSGLQFPNYSSELNVNALELDDSALYLCASSILGGKLFFGSGTQLSVL.

This clone has only one observation. The chain couples TRBV5-1 to TRBJ2-7, with 7 positions matching TRBD1. This CDR3 comprises 14 residues. Germline CDR1 reads SGHRS; CDR2 reads YFSETQ. V lost 4 bases to trimming and J lost 6 bases; unmatched junction nucleotides: 10. The CDR3 spells CASSPGDSPVEQYF. The CDR3 DNA is TGCGCCAGCAGCCCAGGGGACAGCCCCGTCGAGCAGTACTTC.

V usage is TRBV25-1 and J usage is TRBJ2-2, with 7 bases fitting TRBD2. Trimming cost V 2 bases and J 6 bases; bases outside gene matches: 12. Germline CDR1 MGHDK, CDR2 SYGVNS. The CDR3 is made up of 17 amino acids. The CDR3 is CASSESPGGAMAGELFF. The CDR3 DNA sequence: TGTGCCAGCAGTGAAAGTCCGGGAGGAGCTATGGCCGGGGAGCTGTTTTTT.

This clone was counted between two and nine times. The CDR3 is CASSVVSRVPDGYTF. The DNA for the CDR3 is TGTGCCAGCAGCGTAGTGTCCAGGGTACCTGATGGCTACACCTTC. The V gene is TRBV9, the J gene TRBJ1-2; TRBD1 might be the D (5 bases). The germline gives CDR1 SGDLS, CDR2 YYNGEE. V was cut by 0 bases and J by 6 bases, with 15 bases left in between. The CDR3 runs to 15 residues.

Only a few counts were recorded for this clone. This sequence joins TRBV2 and TRBJ1-5; D perhaps matches TRBD1 (5 bases). Per the germline V gene, CDR1 is SNHLY and CDR2 is FYNNEI. V lost 5 bases to trimming and J lost 7 bases, with 15 bases between them. This CDR3 contains 14 residues. DNA of the CDR3: TGTGCCAGCAGTCCGGACACGTCAAGCCAGCCCCAGCATTTT. This encodes CASSPDTSSQPQHF.

The rearrangement uses TRBV10-3 and TRBJ2-7; D gene uncertain. V lost 0 bases and J 1 base, leaving 13 bases between the germline ends. CDR3 length: 16 residues. Germline loops: CDR1 ENHRY, CDR2 SYGVKD. The CDR3 loop is CAISESRLLKSYEQYF. The DNA of the CDR3 is TGTGCCATCAGTGAGTCGCGACTGCTGAAATCCTACGAGCAGTACTTC.

The chain combines TRBV7-7 with TRBJ2-3, with no clear D. Germline V CDR1 and CDR2: SSHAT, FNYEAQ (reference sequence). The CDR3 consists of 13 residues. Between the trimmed V and J ends, which lost 3 bases and 4 bases, there was a span of 8 bases. The CDR3 is CASSFPGSDTQYF. CDR3 DNA: TGTGCCAGCAGCTTCCCTGGGTCAGATACGCAGTATTTT.

The CDR3 is CASSIRDKNTEAFF. Written as DNA, the CDR3 is TGTGCCAGTAGTATTAGAGACAAGAACACTGAAGCTTTCTTT. This rearrangement joins TRBV19 to TRBJ1-1; D remains unclear. This CDR3 region has 14 residues. The V gene's germline CDR1 is LNHDA and CDR2 SQIVND (reference sequence). The V end lost 3 bases, the J end lost 1 base, and 9 bases lay between the germline ends.

The CDR3 here is CASSPPGQGNTEAFF. The CDR3 DNA is TGTGCCAGCTCACCTCCGGGACAGGGGAACACTGAAGCTTTCTTT. J is TRBJ1-1 and V is TRBV18, with TRBD1 identical over 9 bases. This CDR3 is built from 15 residues. Per germline, CDR1 KGHSH and CDR2 LQKENI. V lost 3 bases, J lost 1 base, and 3 bases stayed unmatched.

The chain has TRBV4-3 and TRBJ2-7; 7 bases line up with TRBD2. CDR1 and CDR2 (germline): LGHNA, YSLEER. Trimming took 0 bases from V and 6 from J; bases not matched to a gene: 8. This CDR3 is 15 amino acids long. The DNA of the CDR3 is TGCGCCAGCAGCCAAGAAAGGTTCGGGGGGTTCGAGCAGTACTTC. Encoded protein: CASSQERFGGFEQYF.

The chain carries TRBV5-4 and TRBJ2-7; 8 bases match TRBD2. The CDR3 is made up of 16 amino acids. Trimming cost V 4 bases and J 2 bases; bases outside gene matches: 11. Per germline, CDR1 SGHNT and CDR2 YYREEE (reference sequence). Here the CDR3 DNA reads TGTGCCAGCAGCCGGGGGGGTGCGGGGCTGACCTACGAGCAGTACTTC. This gives the protein CASSRGGAGLTYEQYF.

The chain combines TRBV11-3 with TRBJ1-1; possibly TRBD1 for D (5 bases). Trimming shortened V by 5 bases and J by 1 base, and 11 bases separated the two germline ends. CDR1 and CDR2 (germline): SGHNT, YENEEA. The CDR3 runs to 14 residues. The CDR3 nucleotides read TGTGCCAGCAGCCGGGGGGGGTCGAACACTGAAGCTTTCTTT. As protein: CASSRGGSNTEAFF.

The rearrangement joins TRBV5-1 to TRBJ2-7; D might be TRBD1 (5 bases). CDR1 is SGHRS and CDR2 is YFSETQ in the germline V gene. V was clipped by 1 base and J by 7 bases, with 15 bases between them. The CDR3 sequence is 14 residues long. The CDR3 is CASSLMTESREQYF. The CDR3, as DNA: TGCGCCAGCAGCTTGATGACAGAGAGTCGGGAGCAGTACTTC.

The chain is built from TRBV28 and TRBJ2-3; 7 nucleotides agree with TRBD2. Germline V CDR1 and CDR2: MDHEN, SYDVKM. The CDR3 runs to 23 residues. J was trimmed by 3 bases and V by 0 bases; bases with no gene match: 27. The CDR3 coding sequence is TGTGCCAGCAGTTTATGGGATCTCCGGGACTCTGGTGGTGGGAGGGCCTTGACAGATACGCAGTATTTT. As protein: CASSLWDLRDSGGGRALTDTQYF.

J is TRBJ2-7 and V is TRBV6-1; possible D gene TRBD2, 6 bases. The ends were cut back, 6 bases at V and 0 bases at J, with 9 bases in the middle. The length of the CDR3 is 13 residues. Germline values: CDR1 MNHNS, CDR2 SASEGT. The CDR3 DNA reads TGTGCCAGCAGGGGGGGTAGCTCCTACGAGCAGTACTTC. This sequence encodes CASRGGSSYEQYF.

This clone showed up just a few times. This chain uses TRBV4-1 with TRBJ2-5; 8 nucleotides match TRBD1. From germline, CDR1 is MGHRA and CDR2 YSYEKL. V was pared by 5 bases and J by 5 bases, with 13 bases of the junction left unmatched. This CDR3 is 16 amino acids long. The CDR3 is CASSTSDRAGRETQYF. In DNA, the CDR3 is TGCGCCAGCAGCACCTCGGACAGGGCCGGCCGGGAGACCCAGTACTTC.

The CDR3 loop reads CASNRDYSNQPQHF. The DNA of the CDR3 is TGTGCCAGTAACCGAGATTATAGCAATCAGCCCCAGCATTTT. The rearrangement links TRBV19 to TRBJ1-5, with D unresolved. Trimming stripped 7 bases from V and 0 bases from J, with 10 bases between. CDR1 and CDR2 from the germline V gene are LNHDA and SQIVND (reference sequence). CDR3 size: 14 residues.

V is TRBV7-9 and J is TRBJ1-2; D unclear. The ends were cut back, 1 base at V and 7 bases at J, with 13 bases in the middle. The CDR3 loop spans 14 amino acids. The V gene's germline CDR1 is SEHNR and CDR2 FQNEAQ (reference sequence). The CDR3 bases are TGTGCCAGCAGCTTAGGGTCGAGGGAAGGTGGCTACACCTTC. Translation gives CASSLGSREGGYTF.

The chain uses TRBV7-9 and TRBJ1-1; D ambiguous. This CDR3 comprises 15 residues. Germline V lookup: CDR1 SEHNR, CDR2 FQNEAQ (reference sequence). V lost 1 base to trimming and J lost 1 base, with 10 bases between them. This chain's CDR3 is CASSLGSGANTEAFF. CDR3 DNA: TGTGCCAGCAGCTTAGGTTCGGGAGCGAACACTGAAGCTTTCTTT.